A selection of T cell receptor beta chains follows, all from one sample in a study of OX40 agonist ivuxolimab in advanced cancers. Only in-frame clones appear in the TCRdb table, and some are missing; sequencing was by immunoSEQ multiplex PCR. The table lists more than 40,000 clones, about 91% of them singletons, with 4.9% in the top ten. The sample consisted of CD4+ or CD8+ T cells sorted from blood, taken in a trial of the OX40 agonist ivuxolimab. Every receptor here comes from an adult with an advanced solid tumor such as melanoma, head and neck, liver or kidney cancer. Each CDR3 is given without its conserved first and last residue. Each record gives: clone size, CDR3 length, D gene, V gene, CDR3 protein. A D gene is named only where the DNA matches it firmly. Size is omitted from some rows. Given values are once, few, many or a class for expanded clones.

>once|12|-|TRBV4-1
ASSSIRSGNTIY
>-|14|TRBD2|TRBV27
ASSLRVAGYSYEQY
>-|11|-|TRBV9
ASSVGGTYEQY
>-|10|TRBD1|TRBV27
VAGTVNSPLH
>-|8|-|TRBV6-4
ASTGNTIY
>-|13|TRBD1|TRBV4-3
ASSQDGQVNTEAF
>-|12|-|TRBV5-1
ASSFKEGNTEAF
>-|13|-|TRBV9
ASSVGGVSYGGYT
>once|8|-|TRBV20-1
SAGTGEAF
>-|13|-|TRBV6-5
ASSYGGEGPYGYT
>-|11|-|TRBV27
ASRLSSIDEQF
>-|9|-|TRBV11-1
ASSFGETQY
>-|12|-|TRBV9
ASSRGHRDTEAF
>-|13|-|TRBV2
ASSVGESSYNEQF
>-|10|TRBD1|TRBV7-9
ASSFRGFEQY
>-|11|-|TRBV11-3
ASSSRAAGELF
>-|10|-|TRBV5-6
ASSYYQETQY
>-|10|-|TRBV5-6
ASSQTAYEQY
>-|13|TRBD2|TRBV27
ASRTGTSSYNEQF
>-|14|-|TRBV5-1
ASSLRASSYNSPLH
>-|12|-|TRBV6-5
ASRGIDTQETQY
>-|9|-|TRBV18
ASSAPPEAF
>-|13|-|TRBV18
ASSRSGDPNEKLF
>-|11|-|TRBV10-3
AISEGLADTQY
>-|13|TRBD2|TRBV7-9
ASSNMTPGLAVQY
>once|13|-|TRBV7-6
ASSLAGTSTDTQY
>-|19|TRBD2|TRBV4-3
ASSQRWGGYSPGLESYEQY
>once|17|TRBD2|TRBV7-6
ASSDPTSGGGYAYNEQF
>-|12|TRBD2|TRBV30
AMGLAGLTDTQY
>-|11|-|TRBV7-8
ASSALVTDTQY
>-|16|TRBD1|TRBV27
ASTPLPLTGTGFQPQH
>-|13|TRBD2|TRBV28
ASSSPGLAGLIFS
>medium-sized|11|TRBD1|TRBV9
AATRGHSDEQF
>-|10|-|TRBV4-2
ASSQGYNEQF
>-|12|-|TRBV4-3
ASSQDHSSYEQY
>-|13|TRBD1|TRBV10-3
AISELSRQGWEQY
>-|13|TRBD1|TRBV6-4
ASSGQGVGAGELF
>-|12|TRBD1|TRBV4-1
ASSHWTGQGKLF
>-|13|TRBD2|TRBV28
ASSPGTSVYNEQF
>-|14|-|TRBV7-9
ASSPPGLAPTDTQY
>-|9|-|TRBV7-8
ASGQNTEAF
>-|12|-|TRBV10-3
AISDKGLEEKLF
>-|12|-|TRBV6-1
ASSGHFGNQPQH
>few|11|-|TRBV6-5
ASSYGRGSPLH
>-|18|-|TRBV18
ASSPVFIGSGSRPDHEQY
>-|12|-|TRBV7-3
ASSFGLSGNTIY
>-|11|-|TRBV27
ASSIWAHQPQH
>-|9|-|TRBV6-5
ASRAGETQY
>-|13|-|TRBV28
ASRLYTNSNQPQH
>-|12|-|TRBV27
ASSYLAQGYEQY
>-|14|TRBD1|TRBV5-1
ASSFRDRGLQETQY
>once|13|-|TRBV29-1
SVVGSHLSTDTQY
>once|10|TRBD2|TRBV6-5
ASSSPGLEQF
>-|12|-|TRBV11-2
ASSLALNTGELF
>-|13|TRBD2|TRBV7-9
ASSLGTSGRNEQF